Included here is one T cell receptor beta chain sequence, with context. No antigen is known for it. Base qualities were left out, and no much larger clone turns up one base away. The entry originates in a study of persistence of HIV-infected CD4 T cells (TCRdb year 2020). With respect to the entire study: CMV- and HIV-1 Gag-responding CD4+ T cells were isolated from ART-treated individuals so that antigen-driven clonal expansion of HIV-1-infected cells could be examined. The clonality of all cells in each sorted population was assessed by TCRbeta sequencing, whereas the clonality of infected cells was assessed by proviral sequencing. For the TCR cluster analysis across participants, eight or nine participants were included for CMV and 6 or 7 participants for Gag. Peripheral blood samples of up to 180 mL were collected at multiple time points, except for a couple of participants, who underwent leukapheresis at a single time point. The median time participants had been on suppressive ART was roughly eight years.

According to the study, the label for this sample's treatment or condition signals: suppressive antiretroviral therapy. A pool of overlapping 15-mer peptides from HIV-1 Gag, at 1 ug per peptide per mL, was used to stimulate the cells. Memory CD4+ T cells that did not respond, being CD40L-negative, CD69-negative and CD45RO-high, were sorted as memory populations depleted of antigen-responding cells. HIV-1-infected adults in whom suppressive ART had been started during chronic infection were enrolled as participants. For at least 4 years, participants had undetectable plasma HIV-1 RNA, below 50 copies/mL. To be included, participants needed a CD4+ T cell count above 400 cells/uL and a positive CMV serology. Before stimulation, PBMCs were isolated using density centrifugation and depleted of CD8+ T cells. For around 18 hours, CD8-depleted PBMCs were stimulated with anti-CD28/CD49d costimulation, a CD40-blocking antibody, and enfuvirtide, which was added to prevent new infections. Cells were sorted on a Beckman Coulter MoFlo Legacy or XDP sorter, with propidium iodide excluding dead cells. Genomic DNA was extracted using the QIAamp DNA Mini Kit for samples with more than one million cells and using the Quick-DNA Microprep Kit for all other samples.

Overall results and qualifications from the work: Only a small number of individuals took part in the study, and only a limited range of antigens was tested. Significantly lower TCRbeta richness was observed in CMV- and Gag-responding cells than in anti-CD3/anti-CD28-responding cells, and higher oligoclonality was observed in CMV-responding cells than in CD3/CD28-stimulated and Gag-responding cells. Bulk TCR analyses could not be restricted to the rare CMV-responding cells that actually carried HIV-1 proviruses. TCR oligoclonality correlated with proviral oligoclonality within the same sorted populations. Degenerate expanded CDR3beta sequences were enriched in antigen-responding cells, suggesting convergent selection of CD4+ responses to CMV and Gag.

Trimming costs V 3 bases and J 4 bases, and their ends lie 13 bases apart. CDR3 length: 16 amino acids, cysteine to phenylalanine. Left in the record is the CDR3 DNA by itself, 48 bases read in frame from the first base. CDR1 and CDR2 were assigned from the germline V gene as MGHRA and YSYEKL. The immunoSEQ hsTCRB assay version 4, run in survey mode, was used to sequence TCRbeta repertoires from genomic DNA. For TCRbeta sequencing, genomic DNA was diluted to 9.5 to 10 ng/uL, with up to 1 ug used per sample. Regarding the original processing steps: TCRbeta data analysis was done in ImmunoSeq Analyzer 3.0, and diversity was calculated on productive nucleotide rearrangements. The improved Chao index was used to estimate lower-bound TCR diversity, and the Gini coefficient was used to estimate clonality using the Immunarch R package. Different nucleotide rearrangements encoding the same CDR3beta amino acid sequence were counted as distinct clonotypes. TCRbeta sequences significantly enriched in antigen-responding cells relative to anti-CD3/anti-CD28-activated cells were identified by differential abundance analysis. Using predicted peptide-MHC specificity as the basis, GLIPH2 grouped TCRs into clusters, both for each participant individually and for the merged data sets that combined participants. The source is immuneACCESS, and TCRdb retained only in-frame sequences with V and J called. Part of the clones is not carried over; for the studies checked, unresolved V genes explain less than half of this, and the remainder is unexplained. The V and J calls and clone size come from that table; D and trimming were worked out from the DNA. This sample gives tens of thousands of clones in total; more than 70% of them show up just once. The ten largest clones add up to under 2% of the sample.

The clonotype comes from an adult man with HIV who was CMV-seropositive. The rearranged chain carries TRBV4-1 and TRBJ1-6, and perhaps TRBD1 as D gene, on 5 matching bases. The sequences come from CD4+ T cells sorted from PBMCs after roughly 17-hour stimulation, collected from a patient who received antiretroviral therapy. Read against the paper, the sample's cell subset or site label means: CD40L-CD69- CD45RO-high memory CD4 T cells not responding to Gag peptides. The bases read TGCGCCAGCAGCCAGGAACAGGTCCAATATAATTCACCCCTCCACTTT. Translated, this gives CASSQEQVQYNSPLHF.